The clone carrying this T cell receptor (beta chain) was seen repeatedly, ten times or more. The target antigen is unknown. The CDR3 has 14 residues. The ends lost 1 base at V and 4 bases at J; junction bases unmatched: 0. Germline V CDR1 and CDR2: MGHRA, YSYEKL. A universal primer site was created by template switching, with the cDNA bearing unique molecular identifiers. TCRdb processed the 5' RACE reads anew with MiXCR; each CDR3 protein has one entry. The data contain 250,000 or so distinct CDR3 sequences, 6.5% to 9% of them singletons. The data were taken from a study of identical twins. Regarding the study as a whole: Within beta out-of-frame sequences, the excess sharing observed between twins was weaker.

These sequences were also reported in another study, on yellow fever vaccine responses in identical twins. Per that paper: Reportedly, the T cell response mounted by twins to vaccine seemed partly convergent, partly personalized.

Sequencing was performed on CD8+ T cells sorted from blood. The origin of this receptor is a woman aged 18-30 years in good health. This chain connects TRBV4-1 to TRBJ2-7; TRBD2 agrees at 11 bases. The DNA for the CDR3 is TGCGCCAGCAGCCAAGGGACTAGCGGGTACGAGCAGTACTTC. Translating gives CASSQGTSGYEQYF.